The present entry profiles one TCR beta chain with its context. The germline CDR1 and CDR2 sequences are MDHEN and SYDVKM. V lost 2 bases to trimming and J lost 0 bases, with 11 bases between them. This CDR3 contains 17 residues. This sample is drawn from a study of blood T cell repertoires in COVID-19. Overall study context: Specimens from acute and convalescent COVID-19 originated in the United States, Italy and Spain.

Categorization into cohorts depended on clinical history that participants reported. Method: immunoSEQ multiplex PCR; TCRdb's copy keeps in-frame clones and lacks some. Of around 320,000 clones listed, about 90% are singletons. This clonotype was obtained from a young woman with acute COVID-19. The sequencing input was PBMCs or T cells enriched from blood (not recorded which). The chain uses TRBV28 and TRBJ2-6, with D tentatively TRBD2 (6 bases). DNA of the CDR3: TGTGCCAGCAGTTTACAGGCGGGGAGCTCTGGGGCCAACGTCCTGACTTTC. This sequence encodes CASSLQAGSSGANVLTF.